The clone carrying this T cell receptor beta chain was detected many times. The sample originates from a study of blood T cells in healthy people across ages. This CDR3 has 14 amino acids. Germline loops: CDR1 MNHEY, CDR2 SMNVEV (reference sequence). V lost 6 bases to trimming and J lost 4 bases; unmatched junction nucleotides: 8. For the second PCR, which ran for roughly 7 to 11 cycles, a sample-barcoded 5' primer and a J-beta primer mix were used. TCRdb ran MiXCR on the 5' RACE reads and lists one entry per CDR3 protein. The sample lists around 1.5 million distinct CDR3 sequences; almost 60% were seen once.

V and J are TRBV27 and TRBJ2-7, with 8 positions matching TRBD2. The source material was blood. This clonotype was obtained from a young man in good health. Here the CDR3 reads CASSSSGPYYEQYF. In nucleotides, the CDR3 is TGTGCCAGCAGCTCTAGCGGGCCGTATTACGAGCAGTACTTC.